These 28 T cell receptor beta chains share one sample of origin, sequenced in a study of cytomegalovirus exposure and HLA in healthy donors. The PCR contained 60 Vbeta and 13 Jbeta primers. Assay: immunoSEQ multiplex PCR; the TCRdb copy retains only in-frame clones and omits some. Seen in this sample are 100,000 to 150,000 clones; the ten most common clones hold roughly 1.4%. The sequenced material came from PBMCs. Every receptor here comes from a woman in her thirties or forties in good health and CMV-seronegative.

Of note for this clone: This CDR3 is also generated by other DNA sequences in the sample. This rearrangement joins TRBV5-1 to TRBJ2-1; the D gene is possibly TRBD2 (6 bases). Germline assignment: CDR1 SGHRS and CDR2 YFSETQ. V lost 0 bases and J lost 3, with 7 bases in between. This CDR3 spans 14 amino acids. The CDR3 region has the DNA TGCGCCAGCAGCTTGGGCGGGGACTACAATGAGCAGTTCTTC. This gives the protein CASSLGGDYNEQFF.

The CDR3 is CASSPRRAQYSNQPQHF. Written as DNA, the CDR3 is TGTGCCAGCAGCCCAAGGAGGGCACAGTATAGCAATCAGCCCCAGCATTTT. The rearrangement joins TRBV7-8 to TRBJ1-5, with D unresolved. Per germline, CDR1 SGHVS and CDR2 FQNEAQ. The CDR3 length is 17 residues. The ends were cut back, 5 bases at V and 0 bases at J, with 17 bases in the middle.

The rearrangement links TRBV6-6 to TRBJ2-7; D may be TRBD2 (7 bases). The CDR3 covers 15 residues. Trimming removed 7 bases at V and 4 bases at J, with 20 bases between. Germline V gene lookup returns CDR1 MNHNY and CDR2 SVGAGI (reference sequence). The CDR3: CASTIERGARYEQYF. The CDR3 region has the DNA TGTGCCAGCACAATCGAACGGGGGGCCAGGTACGAGCAGTACTTC.

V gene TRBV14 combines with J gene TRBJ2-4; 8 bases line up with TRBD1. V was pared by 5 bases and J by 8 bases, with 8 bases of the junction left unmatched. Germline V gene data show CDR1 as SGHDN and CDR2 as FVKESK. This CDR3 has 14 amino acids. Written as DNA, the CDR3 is TGTGCCAGCAGCTTTGGACAGGGTGAAGACATTCAGTACTTC. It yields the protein CASSFGQGEDIQYF.

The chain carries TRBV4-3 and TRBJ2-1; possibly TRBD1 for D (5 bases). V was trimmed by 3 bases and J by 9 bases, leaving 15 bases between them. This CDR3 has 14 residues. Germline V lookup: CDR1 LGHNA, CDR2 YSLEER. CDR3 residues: CASSHSKGLSEQFF. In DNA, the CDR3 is TGCGCCAGCAGCCACTCCAAGGGGTTAAGTGAGCAGTTCTTC.

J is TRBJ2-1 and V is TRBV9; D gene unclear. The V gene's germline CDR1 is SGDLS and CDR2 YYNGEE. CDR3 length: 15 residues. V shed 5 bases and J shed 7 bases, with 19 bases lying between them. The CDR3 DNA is TGTGCCAGCAGTCAGACACTCACAAGGTGGAATGAGCAGTTCTTC. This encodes CASSQTLTRWNEQFF.

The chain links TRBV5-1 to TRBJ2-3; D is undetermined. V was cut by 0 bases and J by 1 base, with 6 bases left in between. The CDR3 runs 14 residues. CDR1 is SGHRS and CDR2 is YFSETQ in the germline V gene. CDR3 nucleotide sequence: TGCGCCAGCAGCTTGGGGGCTCGCACAGATACGCAGTATTTT. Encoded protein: CASSLGARTDTQYF.

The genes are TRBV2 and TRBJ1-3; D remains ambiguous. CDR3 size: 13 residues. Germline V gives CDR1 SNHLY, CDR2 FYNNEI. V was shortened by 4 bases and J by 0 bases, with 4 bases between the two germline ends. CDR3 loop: CASSALSGNTIYF. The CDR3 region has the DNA TGTGCCAGCAGTGCCCTCTCTGGAAACACCATATATTTT.

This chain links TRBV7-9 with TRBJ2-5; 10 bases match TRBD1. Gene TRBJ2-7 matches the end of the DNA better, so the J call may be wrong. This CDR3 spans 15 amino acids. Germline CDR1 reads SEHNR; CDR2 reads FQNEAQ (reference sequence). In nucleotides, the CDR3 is TGTGCCAGCAGCTCTTGGACAGGGGGGAACTACGAGCAGTACTTC. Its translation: CASSSWTGGNYEQYF.

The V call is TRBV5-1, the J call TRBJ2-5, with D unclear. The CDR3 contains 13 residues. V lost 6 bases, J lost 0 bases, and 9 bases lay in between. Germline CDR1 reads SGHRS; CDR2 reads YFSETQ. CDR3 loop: CASNPGYQETQYF. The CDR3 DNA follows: TGCGCCAGCAACCCCGGGTACCAAGAGACCCAGTACTTC.

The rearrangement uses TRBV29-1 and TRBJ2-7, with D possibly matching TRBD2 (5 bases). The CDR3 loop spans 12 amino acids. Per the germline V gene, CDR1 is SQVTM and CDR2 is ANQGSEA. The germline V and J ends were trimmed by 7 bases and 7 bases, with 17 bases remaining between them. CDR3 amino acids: CSADGVLGEQYF. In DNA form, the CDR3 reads TGCAGCGCTGACGGGGTCCTGGGGGAGCAGTACTTC.

CDR3 sequence (DNA): TGCGCCAGCAGCCAAGATACGGCTAGCGGGGGGACGAATACGCAGTATTTT. Protein sequence: CASSQDTASGGTNTQYF. The chain joins TRBV4-1 to TRBJ2-3; 11 bases fit TRBD2. Per germline, CDR1 MGHRA and CDR2 YSYEKL. J was trimmed by 7 bases and V by 0 bases; bases with no gene match: 9. This CDR3 region has 17 residues.

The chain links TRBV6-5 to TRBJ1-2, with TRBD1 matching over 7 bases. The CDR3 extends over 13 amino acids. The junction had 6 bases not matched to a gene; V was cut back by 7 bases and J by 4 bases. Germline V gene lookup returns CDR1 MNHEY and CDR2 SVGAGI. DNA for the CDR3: TGTGCCAGCACGGGTGGGACAGCCTATGGCTACACCTTC. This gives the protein CASTGGTAYGYTF.

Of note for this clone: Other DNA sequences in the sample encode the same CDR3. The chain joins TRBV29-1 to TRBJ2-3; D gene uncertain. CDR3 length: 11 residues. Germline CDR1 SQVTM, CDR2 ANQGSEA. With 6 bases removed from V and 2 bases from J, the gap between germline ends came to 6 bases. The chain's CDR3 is CSVSSTDTQYF. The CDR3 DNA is TGCAGCGTATCTTCCACAGATACGCAGTATTTT.

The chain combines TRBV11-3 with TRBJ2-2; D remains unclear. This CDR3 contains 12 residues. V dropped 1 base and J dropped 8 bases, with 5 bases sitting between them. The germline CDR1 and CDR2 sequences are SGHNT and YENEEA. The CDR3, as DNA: TGTGCCAGCAGCTTAGGGCAGGGGGAGCTGTTTTTT. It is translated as CASSLGQGELFF.

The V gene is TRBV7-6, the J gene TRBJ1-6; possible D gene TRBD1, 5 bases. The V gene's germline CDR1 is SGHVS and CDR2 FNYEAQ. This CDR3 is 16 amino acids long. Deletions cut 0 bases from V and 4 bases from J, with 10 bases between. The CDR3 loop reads CASSLAYRQYNSPLHF. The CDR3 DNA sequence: TGTGCCAGCAGCTTAGCATACAGGCAGTATAATTCACCCCTCCACTTT. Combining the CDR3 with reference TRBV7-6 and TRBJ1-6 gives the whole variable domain GAGVSQSPRYKVTKRGQDVALRCDPISGHVSLYWYRQALGQGPEFLTYFNYEAQQDKSGLPNDRFSAERPEGSISTLTIQRTEQRDSAMYRCASSLAYRQYNSPLHFGNGTRLTVT.

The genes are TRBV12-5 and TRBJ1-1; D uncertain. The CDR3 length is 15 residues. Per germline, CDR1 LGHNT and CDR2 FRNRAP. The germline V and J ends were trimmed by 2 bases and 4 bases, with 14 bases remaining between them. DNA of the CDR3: TGTGCTAGTGGTTTGTCTACGGGGTCGAGCACTGAAGCTTTCTTT. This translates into CASGLSTGSSTEAFF.

The CDR3 sequence is CASSPQHDRTNTEAFF. The CDR3 nucleotides read TGTGCCAGCAGCCCCCAACACGACAGAACGAACACTGAAGCTTTCTTT. This chain uses TRBV9 with TRBJ1-1, with D possibly TRBD1 on 5 matching bases. From germline, CDR1 is SGDLS and CDR2 YYNGEE. CDR3 length equals 16 residues. V shed 4 bases and J shed 1 base, with 17 bases lying between them.

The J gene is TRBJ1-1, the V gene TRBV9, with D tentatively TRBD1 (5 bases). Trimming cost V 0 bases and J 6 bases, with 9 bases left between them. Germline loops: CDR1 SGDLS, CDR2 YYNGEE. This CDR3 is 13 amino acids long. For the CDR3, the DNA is TGTGCCAGCAGCGTAGCAGGGAGGGCTGAAGCTTTCTTT. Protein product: CASSVAGRAEAFF. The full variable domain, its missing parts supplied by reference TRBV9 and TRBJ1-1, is DSGVTQTPKHLITATGQRVTLRCSPRSGDLSVYWYQQSLDQGLQFLIQYYNGEERAKGNILERFSAQQFPDLHSELNLSSLELGDSALYFCASSVAGRAEAFFGQGTRLTVV.

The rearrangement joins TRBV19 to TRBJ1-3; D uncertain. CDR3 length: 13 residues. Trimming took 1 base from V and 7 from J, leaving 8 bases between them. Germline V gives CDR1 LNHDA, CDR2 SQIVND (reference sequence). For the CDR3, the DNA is TGTGCCAGTAGTATAGGCCTGCGGAACACCATATATTTT. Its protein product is CASSIGLRNTIYF.

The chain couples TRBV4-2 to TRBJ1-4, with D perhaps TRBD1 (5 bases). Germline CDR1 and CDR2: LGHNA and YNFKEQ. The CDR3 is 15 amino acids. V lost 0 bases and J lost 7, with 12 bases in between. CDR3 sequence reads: CASSQEQDGGEKLFF. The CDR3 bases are TGTGCCAGCAGCCAAGAACAGGACGGCGGTGAAAAACTGTTTTTT.

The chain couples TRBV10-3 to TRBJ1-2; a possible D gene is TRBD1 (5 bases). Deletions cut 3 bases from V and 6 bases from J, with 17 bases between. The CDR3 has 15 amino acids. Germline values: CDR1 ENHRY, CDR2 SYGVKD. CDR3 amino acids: CAISEFPGGGNGYTF. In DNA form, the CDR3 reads TGTGCCATCAGTGAATTCCCGGGGGGTGGTAATGGCTACACCTTC.

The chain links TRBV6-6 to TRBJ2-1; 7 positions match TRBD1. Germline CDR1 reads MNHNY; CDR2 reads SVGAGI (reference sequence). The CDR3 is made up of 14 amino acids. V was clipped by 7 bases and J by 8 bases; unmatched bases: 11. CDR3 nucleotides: TGTGCCAGCACCTCCGTACGAGGGGGCGATGAGCAGTTCTTC. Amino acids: CASTSVRGGDEQFF.

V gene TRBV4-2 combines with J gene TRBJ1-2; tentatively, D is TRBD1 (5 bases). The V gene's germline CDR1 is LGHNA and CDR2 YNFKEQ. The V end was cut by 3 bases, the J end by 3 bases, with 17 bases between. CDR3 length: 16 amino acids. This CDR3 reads CASSQSSGGSDYGYTF. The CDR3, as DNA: TGTGCCAGCAGCCAGTCCAGCGGGGGTAGTGACTATGGCTACACCTTC.

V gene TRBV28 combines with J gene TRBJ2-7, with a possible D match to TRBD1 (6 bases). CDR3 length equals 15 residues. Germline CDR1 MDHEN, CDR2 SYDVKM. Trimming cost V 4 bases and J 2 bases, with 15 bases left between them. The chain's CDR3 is CASSSARQAAYEQYV. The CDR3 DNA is TGTGCCAGCAGTTCCGCCCGACAGGCGGCCTACGAGCAGTACGTC.

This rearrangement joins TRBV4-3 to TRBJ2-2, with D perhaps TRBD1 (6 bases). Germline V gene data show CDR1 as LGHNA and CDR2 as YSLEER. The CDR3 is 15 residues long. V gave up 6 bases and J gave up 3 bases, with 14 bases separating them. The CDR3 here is CASRHREMDTGELFF. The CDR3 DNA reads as TGCGCCAGCAGGCACAGGGAAATGGACACCGGGGAGCTGTTTTTT.

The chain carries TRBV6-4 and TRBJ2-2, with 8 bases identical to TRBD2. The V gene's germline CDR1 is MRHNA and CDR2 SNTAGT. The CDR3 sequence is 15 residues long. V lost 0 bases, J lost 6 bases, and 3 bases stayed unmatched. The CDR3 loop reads CASSDSTGGAGELFF. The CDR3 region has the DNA TGTGCCAGCAGTGACTCGACCGGGGGGGCCGGGGAGCTGTTTTTT.

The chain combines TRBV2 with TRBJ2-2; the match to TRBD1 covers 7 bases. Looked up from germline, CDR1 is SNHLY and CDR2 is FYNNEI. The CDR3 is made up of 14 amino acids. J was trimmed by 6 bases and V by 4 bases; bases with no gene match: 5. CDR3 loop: CASSGQGGPGELFF. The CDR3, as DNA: TGTGCCAGCAGTGGACAGGGTGGTCCCGGGGAGCTGTTTTTT.